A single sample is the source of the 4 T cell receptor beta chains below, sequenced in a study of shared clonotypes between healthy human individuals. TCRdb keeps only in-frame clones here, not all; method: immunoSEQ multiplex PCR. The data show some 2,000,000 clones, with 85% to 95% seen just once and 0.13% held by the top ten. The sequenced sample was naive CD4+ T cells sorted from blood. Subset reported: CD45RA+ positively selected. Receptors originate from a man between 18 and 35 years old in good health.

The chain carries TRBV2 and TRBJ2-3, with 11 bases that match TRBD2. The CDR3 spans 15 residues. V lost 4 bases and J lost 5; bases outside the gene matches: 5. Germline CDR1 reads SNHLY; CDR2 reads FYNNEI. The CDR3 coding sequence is TGTGCCAGCAGTGTTGAGACTAGCGGGGTAGATACGCAGTATTTT. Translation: CASSVETSGVDTQYF. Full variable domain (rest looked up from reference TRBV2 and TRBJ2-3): EPEVTQTPSHQVTQMGQEVILRCVPISNHLYFYWYRQILGQKVEFLVSFYNNEISEKSEIFDDQFSVERPDGSNFTLKIRSTKLEDSAMYFCASSVETSGVDTQYFGPGTRLTVL.

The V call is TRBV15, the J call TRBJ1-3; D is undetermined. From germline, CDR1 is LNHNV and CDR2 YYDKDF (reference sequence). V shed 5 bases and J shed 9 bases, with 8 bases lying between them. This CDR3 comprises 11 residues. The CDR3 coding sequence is TGTGCCACCAGCGGCGACATCACCATATATTTT. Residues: CATSGDITIYF. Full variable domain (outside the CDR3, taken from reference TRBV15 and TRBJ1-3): DAMVIQNPRYQVTQFGKPVTLSCSQTLNHNVMYWYQQKSSQAPKLLFHYYDKDFNNEADTPDNFQSRRPNTSFCFLDIRSPGLGDTAMYLCATSGDITIYFGEGSWLTVV.

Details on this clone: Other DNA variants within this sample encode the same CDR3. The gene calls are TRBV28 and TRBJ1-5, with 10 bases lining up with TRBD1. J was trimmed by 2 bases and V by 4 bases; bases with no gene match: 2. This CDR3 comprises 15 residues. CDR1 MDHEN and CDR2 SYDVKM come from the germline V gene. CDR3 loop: CASSSGQGGNQPQHF. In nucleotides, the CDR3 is TGTGCCAGCAGTTCCGGACAGGGGGGCAATCAGCCCCAGCATTTT.

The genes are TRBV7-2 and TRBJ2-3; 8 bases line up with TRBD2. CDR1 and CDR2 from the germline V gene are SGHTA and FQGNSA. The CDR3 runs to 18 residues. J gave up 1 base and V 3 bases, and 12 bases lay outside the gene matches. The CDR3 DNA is TGTGCCAGCAGCTTTGTTGGGTTTTCGCGGGAGGGCACAGATACGCAGTATTTT. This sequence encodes CASSFVGFSREGTDTQYF.